Below, 18 T cell receptor beta chains from the same sample are listed, as sequenced in a study of PD-1 blockade in classical Hodgkin lymphoma. Measured with immunoSEQ multiplex PCR; TCRdb has only the in-frame clones, and not every one. This table holds about 50,000 clones, over 60% found once. Each patient relapsed following autologous stem cell transplantation, and prior brentuximab vedotin exposure differed. This material consisted of peripheral blood mononuclear cells (PBMCs), taken before the second cycle of nivolumab. The receptors originated from a human donor with classical Hodgkin lymphoma.

This sequence joins TRBV27 and TRBJ2-5; 8 bases map to TRBD2. This CDR3 has 18 residues. In germline, CDR1 is MNHEY, CDR2 SMNVEV (reference sequence). V lost 3 bases and J lost 1; bases outside the gene matches: 13. The CDR3 DNA reads as TGTGCCAGCAGTTTTTTCGGCTCCCGGGGGGGCGTCCAAGAGACCCAGTACTTC. Translated: CASSFFGSRGGVQETQYF.

The chain joins TRBV28 to TRBJ2-7; 7 bases are shared with TRBD1. The CDR3 is 12 residues long. J was trimmed by 4 bases and V by 8 bases; bases with no gene match: 5. The V gene's germline CDR1 is MDHEN and CDR2 SYDVKM. DNA of the CDR3: TGTGCCAGCGGAGGCAGGGGGTACGAGCAGTACTTC. Encoded protein: CASGGRGYEQYF.

This chain uses TRBV7-2 with TRBJ2-3; 7 bases agree with TRBD1. This CDR3 is built from 18 residues. CDR1 SGHTA and CDR2 FQGNSA come from the germline V gene. V was pared by 1 base and J by 1 base, with 11 bases of the junction left unmatched. CDR3 residues: CASSLEGGGETRTDTQYF. CDR3 nucleotides: TGTGCCAGCAGCTTAGAAGGGGGCGGTGAAACTCGCACAGATACGCAGTATTTT.

This chain links TRBV19 with TRBJ2-5; TRBD2 aligns across 12 bases. The CDR3 covers 17 residues. The trim removed 1 base at V and 5 bases at J, leaving 8 bases unmatched. The germline gives CDR1 LNHDA, CDR2 SQIVND (reference sequence). CDR3 loop: CASSIVPSGRVKETQYF. In nucleotides, the CDR3 is TGTGCCAGTAGTATAGTTCCTAGCGGGAGGGTAAAGGAGACCCAGTACTTC.

V usage is TRBV19 and J usage is TRBJ2-7; no definite D call. Per germline, CDR1 LNHDA and CDR2 SQIVND (reference sequence). V shed 3 bases and J shed 1 base, with 7 bases lying between them. The CDR3 runs 13 residues. The CDR3 sequence: CASSMRQSYEQYF. Written as DNA, the CDR3 is TGTGCCAGTAGTATGCGTCAGTCCTACGAGCAGTACTTC.

The chain is built from TRBV7-2 and TRBJ1-5; weak D call: TRBD1 (5 bases). The CDR3 extends over 14 amino acids. CDR1 and CDR2 (germline): SGHTA, FQGNSA. The V end was cut by 5 bases, the J end by 4 bases, with 12 bases between. The CDR3 region has the DNA TGTGCCAGCAGCCTAAAATGGGGGAATCAGCCCCAGCATTTT. Translating it yields CASSLKWGNQPQHF.

The V gene is TRBV7-2, the J gene TRBJ1-3; a weak D match, TRBD1 (5 bases). Germline V gene lookup returns CDR1 SGHTA and CDR2 FQGNSA. This CDR3 is built from 18 residues. Trimming stripped 6 bases from V and 2 bases from J, with 23 bases between. The CDR3 nucleotides read TGTGCCAGCAGAGGGTTTGGATCTACAAGGGGTACTGGAAACACCATATATTTT. Its translation is CASRGFGSTRGTGNTIYF.

The chain combines TRBV6-5 with TRBJ2-7; 12 nucleotides align to TRBD2. Per germline, CDR1 MNHEY and CDR2 SVGAGI. J was trimmed by 7 bases and V by 6 bases; bases with no gene match: 10. The CDR3 totals 15 residues. The CDR3 here is CASSPLAGGLREQYF. DNA of the CDR3: TGTGCCAGCAGCCCACTAGCGGGGGGCCTTAGGGAGCAGTACTTC.

The gene calls are TRBV6-1 and TRBJ2-3; maybe TRBD2 (6 bases). The V gene lost 8 bases and the J gene lost 4 bases, with 13 bases spanning the gap. Per germline, CDR1 MNHNS and CDR2 SASEGT. This CDR3 has 13 residues. CDR3 nucleotides: TGTGCCAGCCACCGTCCGGGGGCAGATACGCAGTATTTT. This translates into CASHRPGADTQYF.

The rearrangement joins TRBV19 to TRBJ2-1; D is undetermined. V shed 5 bases and J shed 9 bases, with 20 bases lying between them. The CDR3 runs 15 residues. The germline gives CDR1 LNHDA, CDR2 SQIVND (reference sequence). The CDR3 protein is CASSPDEALNSEQFF. CDR3 nucleotides: TGTGCCAGTAGTCCTGATGAGGCCTTGAACAGTGAGCAGTTCTTC.

J is TRBJ2-5 and V is TRBV2; D unclear. There are 11 residues in the CDR3. V shed 1 base and J shed 5 bases, with 2 bases lying between them. Germline CDR1 is SNHLY and CDR2 is FYNNEI. The CDR3 loop reads CASSEEETQYF. DNA of the CDR3: TGTGCCAGCAGTGAAGAGGAGACCCAGTACTTC.

The chain employs TRBV10-1 and TRBJ2-7; D gene unclear. CDR1 WNHNN and CDR2 SYGVQD come from the germline V gene (reference sequence). The CDR3 is 19 amino acids. V was pared by 6 bases and J by 0 bases, with 27 bases between. The CDR3 loop is CASSERANGPPGRSYEQYF. The CDR3 nucleotides read TGCGCCAGCAGCGAACGAGCCAATGGACCCCCCGGCCGCTCCTACGAGCAGTACTTC.

The chain has TRBV6-5 and TRBJ1-4, with 10 positions matching TRBD1. CDR3 length: 15 residues. Trimming cost V 6 bases and J 5 bases; bases outside gene matches: 6. The germline gives CDR1 MNHEY, CDR2 SVGAGI. CDR3 DNA: TGTGCCAGCAGCATCAGGGGACAGGGGAATGAAAAACTGTTTTTT. Translated, it gives CASSIRGQGNEKLFF.

This CDR3 is CASSSRQEAYNEQFF. The CDR3 DNA reads as TGTGCCAGCAGTTCTCGACAGGAGGCCTACAATGAGCAGTTCTTC. This chain links TRBV27 with TRBJ2-1, with D possibly TRBD1 on 6 matching bases. This CDR3 has 15 residues. The germline V gene encodes CDR1 MNHEY and CDR2 SMNVEV (reference sequence). V lost 4 bases, J lost 2 bases, and 12 bases lay in between.

The rearrangement links TRBV6-5 to TRBJ2-7, with 10 bases lining up with TRBD1. Germline CDR1 reads MNHEY; CDR2 reads SVGAGI. The junction had 1 base not matched to a gene; V was cut back by 2 bases and J by 3 bases. The CDR3 sequence is 14 residues long. The chain's CDR3 is CASSYRTGGYEQYF. CDR3 bases: TGTGCCAGCAGTTACCGGACAGGGGGCTACGAGCAGTACTTC.

Regarding this clone: Other DNA sequences in this sample translate to the same CDR3. The chain is built from TRBV7-2 and TRBJ2-7, with TRBD1 identical over 7 bases. Germline values: CDR1 SGHTA, CDR2 FQGNSA. With V trimmed by 5 bases and J by 4 bases, 11 bases remained unmatched. The CDR3 is 15 residues long. CDR3 loop: CASSLRTGGLYEQYF. DNA of the CDR3: TGTGCCAGCAGCCTCCGGACAGGAGGCTTATACGAGCAGTACTTC.

The chain has TRBV5-8 and TRBJ2-7; possibly TRBD1 for D (5 bases). Germline V gene sequence: CDR1 SGHTS, CDR2 YDEGEE. The ends were cut back, 4 bases at V and 2 bases at J, with 7 bases in the middle. The CDR3 is 12 amino acids. The DNA for the CDR3 is TGTGCCAGCAGCCTGGACACCTACGAGCAGTACTTC. Its translation is CASSLDTYEQYF.

The chain links TRBV23-1 to TRBJ1-2, with 8 bases aligning to TRBD1. TRBV23-1 belongs to the ORF category, with a function that is uncertain. The CDR3 consists of 16 residues. V shed 1 base, J shed 7 bases, and the junction held 11 bases outside the gene matches. CDR3 DNA sequence: TGCGCCAGCAGTCAATGGAATGGCAGGGGGCTTAGTGGCTACACCTTC. This translates into CASSQWNGRGLSGYTF.